Given below is one T cell receptor beta chain in context. What it binds is unknown. The data were obtained in a study of beta chain features in type 1 diabetes. The whole isolated RNA underwent reverse transcription, so sequencing captured expressed TCRB transcripts. Measured with immunoSEQ multiplex PCR; TCRdb has only the in-frame clones, and not every one. The sample holds about 370,000 clones, more than 13% seen once. General study points: Patients with type 1 diabetes showed fewer VDJ junction insertions and more deletions.

The CDR3 spans 16 residues. From germline, CDR1 is SGDLS and CDR2 YYNGEE. With 4 bases removed from V and 0 bases from J, the gap between germline ends came to 14 bases. Sequenced input: naive CD4+ T cells from blood. This sequence joins TRBV9 and TRBJ1-3; no reliable D call. The clonotype comes from a woman younger than 35 in good health. CDR3 sequence reads: CASSPSTPISGNTIYF. CDR3 bases: TGTGCCAGCAGCCCAAGTACACCGATCTCTGGAAACACCATATATTTT. Supplemented by reference TRBV9 and TRBJ1-3, the full variable domain reads DSGVTQTPKHLITATGQRVTLRCSPRSGDLSVYWYQQSLDQGLQFLIQYYNGEERAKGNILERFSAQQFPDLHSELNLSSLELGDSALYFCASSPSTPISGNTIYFGEGSWLTVV.